The source of this TCR beta chain is a study of PD-L1 blockade in urothelial cancer. Overall study context: About 85% of the roughly 30 patients were males with bladder-origin urothelial cancer. Among blood samples, the median T cell count was approximately 140,000. Study-wide results and limits: Tumor-associated TCR clones expanded more in blood at 3 weeks in patients with durable benefit.

This sample's time point: peripheral blood 6 weeks after treatment start. The CDR3 is made up of 15 amino acids. Trimming removed 4 bases from V and 3 bases from J; junction bases left unmatched: 8. The V gene's germline CDR1 is GTSNPN and CDR2 SVGIG (reference sequence). Generated by immunoSEQ multiplex PCR, the TCRdb table keeps only in-frame clones and is missing some. The sample has roughly 100,000 clones, less than 90% seen once. On this clone: Its antigen is not identified.

Sequenced here: PBMCs, sampled around atezolizumab (anti-PD-L1) treatment. The V gene is TRBV30, the J gene TRBJ2-1; 8 positions agree with TRBD2. The receptor's source is a man between 65 and 85 years old with urothelial cancer. As DNA, the CDR3 is TGTGCCTGGACTCCCGGGACTAGTGGCTACAATGAGCAGTTCTTC. It is translated as CAWTPGTSGYNEQFF.